These 25 T cell receptor beta chains came from one sample sequenced in a study of shared clonotypes between healthy human individuals. TCRdb keeps only in-frame clones here, not all; method: immunoSEQ multiplex PCR. The sample has about 380,000 clones; just over 95% are singletons. Sequenced material: memory CD8+ T cells sorted from blood. Subset denoted: CD45RO+ cells pooled with CCR7-negative TemRA cells. Source of these receptors: a man younger than 40 in good health.

V is TRBV28 and J is TRBJ2-7, with D unclear. The length of the CDR3 is 13 residues. Germline-derived CDR1 and CDR2 are MDHEN and SYDVKM. V gave up 7 bases and J gave up 1 base, with 11 bases separating them. Here the CDR3 DNA reads TGTGCCAGCAACCCTGGGCCATCCTACGAGCAGTACTTC. Its protein is CASNPGPSYEQYF.

The count of this clone is one. The chain is built from TRBV11-2 and TRBJ2-7, with D maybe TRBD1 (8 bases). Per germline, CDR1 SGHAT and CDR2 FQNNGV. The CDR3 contains 16 residues. V gave up 4 bases and J gave up 3 bases, with 19 bases separating them. The CDR3 DNA reads TGTGCCAGCAGCTCGACAGGGGAGGGTCGTGGCTACGAGCAGTACTTC. Its protein product is CASSSTGEGRGYEQYF.

V usage is TRBV5-1 and J usage is TRBJ2-1; D unclear. V lost 0 bases, J lost 6 bases, and 13 bases lay in between. In germline, CDR1 is SGHRS, CDR2 YFSETQ. CDR3 size: 15 residues. CDR3 region: CASSLASGPSNEQFF. For the CDR3, the DNA is TGCGCCAGCAGCTTGGCGTCAGGCCCTAGCAATGAGCAGTTCTTC.

The rearrangement links TRBV10-1 to TRBJ2-7; no firm D call. Trimming removed 1 base from V and 5 bases from J, with 0 bases in between. The CDR3 totals 10 residues. Germline V gene sequence: CDR1 WNHNN, CDR2 SYGVQD (reference sequence). CDR3: CASSEYEQYF. CDR3 DNA sequence: TGCGCCAGCAGTGAGTACGAGCAGTACTTC.

The chain links TRBV25-1 to TRBJ2-7; 7 bases are a match to TRBD1. Trimming cost V 5 bases and J 3 bases; bases outside gene matches: 7. This CDR3 has 14 amino acids. CDR1 and CDR2 from the germline V gene are MGHDK and SYGVNS. The CDR3 sequence is CASSRTGPYYEQYF. The DNA of the CDR3 is TGTGCCAGCAGTCGGACAGGACCATACTACGAGCAGTACTTC.

This chain joins TRBV5-1 and TRBJ1-2, with 7 bases lining up with TRBD1. Germline V gives CDR1 SGHRS, CDR2 YFSETQ. Unmatched junction bases numbered 11, after V lost 5 bases and J lost 4 bases. The CDR3 length is 15 residues. As DNA, the CDR3 is TGCGCCAGCAGACCTTCTACAGGGGTTAGCTATGGCTACACCTTC. Translating gives CASRPSTGVSYGYTF.

This chain uses TRBV6-5 with TRBJ1-2; D uncertain. The CDR3 spans 13 residues. CDR1 MNHEY and CDR2 SVGAGI come from the germline V gene. V was clipped by 5 bases and J by 2 bases, with 9 bases between them. DNA for the CDR3: TGTGCCAGCAGTCGCGGGGTGAACTATGGCTACACCTTC. This sequence encodes CASSRGVNYGYTF.

To note about this clone: The sample holds other DNA sequences that translate to the same CDR3. V is TRBV5-1 and J is TRBJ2-7; no definite D call. The CDR3 runs 13 residues. The germline CDR1 and CDR2 sequences are SGHRS and YFSETQ. Trimming stripped 0 bases from V and 4 bases from J, with 8 bases between. The CDR3 DNA follows: TGCGCCAGCAGCTTGGAAGGTGGGTACGAGCAGTACTTC. It specifies CASSLEGGYEQYF.

The rearrangement uses TRBV15 and TRBJ2-3, with D tentatively TRBD1 (6 bases). CDR3 length: 13 amino acids. With 9 bases removed from V and 5 bases from J, the gap between germline ends came to 15 bases. Germline values: CDR1 LNHNV, CDR2 YYDKDF (reference sequence). CDR3 region: CATTWGREDTQYF. CDR3 nucleotides: TGTGCCACGACGTGGGGGCGTGAAGATACGCAGTATTTT.

The chain is built from TRBV30 and TRBJ1-3, with TRBD1 matching over 8 bases. V lost 2 bases to trimming and J lost 0 bases; unmatched junction nucleotides: 6. Germline values: CDR1 GTSNPN, CDR2 SVGIG (reference sequence). CDR3 length equals 16 residues. The CDR3, as DNA: TGTGCCTGGAGTATGTCAGGGGGCTTCTCTGGAAACACCATATATTTT. Protein sequence: CAWSMSGGFSGNTIYF.

This clone was observed a few times. This chain links TRBV7-9 with TRBJ2-2; 8 bases map to TRBD1. Germline V gives CDR1 SEHNR, CDR2 FQNEAQ (reference sequence). Losses at the gene ends were 8 bases for V and 6 bases for J; bases not matched to a gene: 2. The CDR3 has 12 amino acids. The CDR3 protein is CASVQGAGELFF. The CDR3 DNA is TGTGCCAGCGTACAGGGGGCCGGGGAGCTGTTTTTT.

V usage is TRBV6-1 and J usage is TRBJ1-6, with D tentatively TRBD1 (5 bases). Deletions cut 1 base from V and 9 bases from J, with 7 bases between. The CDR3 loop spans 13 amino acids. Germline V gives CDR1 MNHNS, CDR2 SASEGT. Here the CDR3 DNA reads TGTGCCAGCAGTGAAGATAGGGGTTCACCCCTCCACTTT. Translating gives CASSEDRGSPLHF.

The chain has TRBV5-1 and TRBJ2-2, with 7 positions matching TRBD2. Germline assignment: CDR1 SGHRS and CDR2 YFSETQ. The CDR3 has 18 residues. V shed 7 bases, J shed 0 bases, and the junction held 15 bases outside the gene matches. This CDR3 is CASPKIRDYVPNTGELFF. In DNA, the CDR3 is TGCGCCAGCCCGAAAATCCGGGACTACGTCCCGAACACCGGGGAGCTGTTTTTT.

This chain uses TRBV29-1 with TRBJ2-5; 9 positions match TRBD2. The trim removed 4 bases at V and 6 bases at J, leaving 15 bases unmatched. This CDR3 has 16 residues. Looked up from germline, CDR1 is SQVTM and CDR2 is ANQGSEA. The CDR3 protein is CSVAGGWLAGQQTQYF. DNA of the CDR3: TGCAGCGTTGCAGGAGGCTGGCTAGCGGGACAACAGACCCAGTACTTC.

V is TRBV2 and J is TRBJ2-2; 9 nucleotides line up with TRBD2. V lost 8 bases to trimming and J lost 4 bases; unmatched junction nucleotides: 8. Per the germline V gene, CDR1 is SNHLY and CDR2 is FYNNEI. The CDR3 covers 15 residues. The CDR3 here is CASCSGSLGTGELFF. CDR3 sequence (DNA): TGTGCCAGCTGTAGCGGGAGCCTAGGCACCGGGGAGCTGTTTTTT.

This chain connects TRBV12-5 to TRBJ2-5, with a weak D call TRBD2 (6 bases). The CDR3 is 13 residues long. V lost 6 bases to trimming and J lost 0 bases, with 8 bases between them. Germline CDR1 is LGHNT and CDR2 is FRNRAP. CDR3 bases: TGTGCTAGTGGGGAGCGGGACCAAGAGACCCAGTACTTC. It yields the protein CASGERDQETQYF. Filled out from reference TRBV12-5 and TRBJ2-5, the complete variable domain reads DARVTQTPRHKVTEMGQEVTMRCQPILGHNTVFWYRQTMMQGLELLAYFRNRAPLDDSGMPKDRFSAEMPDATLATLKIQPSEPRDSAVYFCASGERDQETQYFGPGTRLLVL.

The chain uses TRBV10-3 and TRBJ2-3, with TRBD1 matching over 9 bases. Per the germline V gene, CDR1 is ENHRY and CDR2 is SYGVKD. V was pared by 4 bases and J by 1 base, with 6 bases of the junction left unmatched. This CDR3 is 16 amino acids long. CDR3 amino acids: CAISVTGGAGTDTQYF. The DNA for the CDR3 is TGTGCCATCAGTGTTACAGGGGGCGCGGGCACAGATACGCAGTATTTT.

This clone was picked up one time. This rearrangement joins TRBV7-9 to TRBJ2-4; the D is unclear. The V and J ends lost 5 bases and 0 bases respectively, with 8 bases between them. The CDR3 covers 14 residues. Germline CDR1 and CDR2: SEHNR and FQNEAQ (reference sequence). CDR3 sequence: CASSAWTAKNIQYF. The DNA of the CDR3 is TGTGCCAGCAGCGCCTGGACAGCCAAAAACATTCAGTACTTC.

The table lists this clone with a count of one. The J gene is TRBJ2-5, the V gene TRBV28; D might be TRBD1 or TRBD2, each matching 6 bases. Trimming removed 3 bases from V and 2 bases from J, with 16 bases in between. Germline lookup yields CDR1 MDHEN and CDR2 SYDVKM. The CDR3 runs 16 residues. The CDR3 DNA is TGTGCCAGCAGTTTCTGGGTCAGGGGAGGTCAAGAGACCCAGTACTTC. Translated: CASSFWVRGGQETQYF.

J is TRBJ1-5 and V is TRBV5-4; D gene uncertain. The CDR3 is 15 amino acids. Between the trimmed V and J ends, which lost 0 bases and 4 bases, there was a span of 11 bases. Germline V gives CDR1 SGHNT, CDR2 YYREEE (reference sequence). In DNA form, the CDR3 reads TGTGCCAGCAGCTTGGTACTCCCTTTAAATCAGCCCCAGCATTTT. Translation: CASSLVLPLNQPQHF.

This clone came up once. The chain carries TRBV6-6 and TRBJ2-1; D unresolved. The germline CDR1 and CDR2 sequences are MNHNY and SVGAGI (reference sequence). V gave up 4 bases and J gave up 0 bases, with 10 bases separating them. The CDR3 is 15 residues long. The CDR3 coding sequence is TGTGCCAGCAGTTGGACCGAGAGCTCCTACAATGAGCAGTTCTTC. Encoded protein: CASSWTESSYNEQFF.

The rearrangement joins TRBV5-1 to TRBJ1-2; TRBD1 aligns across 10 bases. The germline CDR1 and CDR2 sequences are SGHRS and YFSETQ. Trimming took 7 bases from V and 7 from J; bases not matched to a gene: 16. There are 16 residues in the CDR3. The CDR3 DNA sequence: TGCGCCAGCGCCCTACCCAGCGGGACAGGGGTGATTGGCTACACCTTC. It yields the protein CASALPSGTGVIGYTF.

The chain has TRBV5-1 and TRBJ2-5; the match to TRBD2 covers 10 bases. Trimming took 3 bases from V and 4 from J; bases not matched to a gene: 12. The CDR3 spans 17 residues. Germline V lookup: CDR1 SGHRS, CDR2 YFSETQ. The CDR3 region has the DNA TGCGCCAGCAGCTCGCAACCTAGCGGGAGAAGTGGAGAGACCCAGTACTTC. It translates to CASSSQPSGRSGETQYF.

The chain employs TRBV10-1 and TRBJ2-3; TRBD2 matches at 7 bases. The J segment lost 3 bases and the V segment lost 5 bases, leaving 8 bases of the junction unmatched. The CDR3 totals 15 residues. Germline V gives CDR1 WNHNN, CDR2 SYGVQD (reference sequence). CDR3 residues: CASSSGLGETDTQYF. The CDR3 nucleotides read TGCGCCAGCAGTTCCGGACTAGGTGAGACAGATACGCAGTATTTT.

Concerning this clone: Other nucleotide sequences in the sample specify the same CDR3. V is TRBV9 and J is TRBJ2-7, with D possibly being TRBD2 (5 bases). Deletions cut 0 bases from V and 2 bases from J, with 9 bases between. Germline loops: CDR1 SGDLS, CDR2 YYNGEE. The CDR3 sequence is 14 residues long. CDR3 loop: CASSVGTGTYEQYF. DNA of the CDR3: TGTGCCAGCAGCGTAGGAACGGGGACCTACGAGCAGTACTTC.